A single sample gave rise to the 17 T cell receptor beta chains below, sequenced in a study of blood T cell repertoires in COVID-19. Using immunoSEQ multiplex PCR, the repertoire was profiled, and TCRdb retains in-frame clones only, with some absent. The sample has hundreds of thousands of clones; 75% to 90% are singletons. Sequenced input: peripheral blood. The receptors shown here come from a human donor in a cohort sampled during active COVID-19.

This clone appeared once. The rearrangement joins TRBV6-6 to TRBJ1-6; TRBD1 matches at 9 bases. CDR1 is MNHNY, CDR2 SVGAGI, per germline (reference sequence). The CDR3 length is 19 residues. V was clipped by 5 bases and J by 0 bases; unmatched bases: 11. CDR3 sequence (DNA): TGTGCCAGCAGTCCTTGGACCGGGACAGGGAGCTCCTATAATTCACCCCTCCACTTT. It specifies CASSPWTGTGSSYNSPLHF.

This clone showed up just a few times. This chain uses TRBV5-5 with TRBJ1-5; 8 nucleotides line up with TRBD1. The trim removed 2 bases at V and 8 bases at J, leaving 6 bases unmatched. The CDR3 is 14 amino acids. The germline CDR1 and CDR2 sequences are SGHKS and YYEKEE (reference sequence). The CDR3 sequence is CASSLGQGAKPQHF. DNA of the CDR3: TGTGCCAGCAGCTTAGGACAGGGCGCAAAGCCCCAGCATTTT.

The V and J genes are TRBV7-2 and TRBJ2-3; 15 nucleotides line up with TRBD2. The CDR3 sequence is 15 residues long. The ends lost 5 bases at V and 13 bases at J; junction bases unmatched: 10. From germline, CDR1 is SGHTA and CDR2 FQGNSA. The CDR3, as DNA: TGTGCCAGCAGCCTCTCCGGGACTAGCGGGAGGCCAAAGTATTTT. Residues: CASSLSGTSGRPKYF.

The V gene is TRBV5-1, the J gene TRBJ2-3; 10 bases are a match to TRBD2. The germline gives CDR1 SGHRS, CDR2 YFSETQ. This CDR3 region has 16 residues. Trimming cost V 0 bases and J 4 bases; bases outside gene matches: 5. The CDR3 loop is CASSLGASGSPDTQYF. CDR3 sequence (DNA): TGCGCCAGCAGCTTGGGGGCTAGCGGGAGCCCAGATACGCAGTATTTT.

The chain links TRBV5-6 to TRBJ2-7, with unresolved D. Deletions cut 0 bases from V and 4 bases from J, with 14 bases between. CDR3 size: 15 residues. Germline CDR1 and CDR2: SGHDT and YYEEEE. The CDR3: CASSLVPHASYEQYF. CDR3 bases: TGTGCCAGCAGCTTGGTTCCTCACGCGAGTTACGAGCAGTACTTC.

The V gene is TRBV3-1 (or the pseudogene TRBV3-2), the J gene TRBJ2-1; possible D gene TRBD2, 5 bases. Germline CDR1 reads LGHDT; CDR2 reads YNNKEL (reference sequence). The V end lost 5 bases, the J end lost 4 bases, and 15 bases lay between the germline ends. This CDR3 comprises 15 residues. DNA of the CDR3: TGTGCCAGCAGCAAGCGCCTCGGGAATTACAATGAGCAGTTCTTC. Encoded protein: CASSKRLGNYNEQFF.

The rearrangement joins TRBV6-1 to TRBJ2-5, with 8 bases identical to TRBD1. V shed 3 bases and J 5 bases; nucleotides not matched to a gene: 5. From germline, CDR1 is MNHNS and CDR2 SASEGT. The CDR3 is 14 residues long. The CDR3 DNA reads as TGTGCCAGCAGTGACGGACAGGGTAGGGAGACCCAGTACTTC. It codes for CASSDGQGRETQYF.

This clone was observed a handful of times. This sequence joins TRBV4-1 and TRBJ1-1, with TRBD1 as a possible D gene (5 bases). The CDR3 runs to 15 residues. CDR1 is MGHRA, CDR2 YSYEKL, per germline. The germline V and J ends were trimmed by 4 bases and 1 base, with 13 bases remaining between them. CDR3 bases: TGCGCCAGCAGCCGCACCGTACAGGAGAACACTGAAGCTTTCTTT. It specifies CASSRTVQENTEAFF.

The chain combines TRBV12-5 with TRBJ2-1; TRBD2 matches at 10 bases. The CDR3 is made up of 15 amino acids. The J segment lost 5 bases and the V segment lost 6 bases, leaving 7 bases of the junction unmatched. Looked up from germline, CDR1 is LGHNT and CDR2 is FRNRAP. The CDR3 reads CASGPAGGGNNEQFF. In DNA form, the CDR3 reads TGTGCTAGTGGCCCAGCGGGGGGGGGCAACAATGAGCAGTTCTTC.

This sequence joins TRBV28 and TRBJ1-5; 8 bases are a match to TRBD1. The CDR3 covers 17 residues. The V gene end was trimmed by 2 bases and the J gene end by 4 bases; junction bases not matched to a gene: 10. CDR1 is MDHEN, CDR2 SYDVKM, per germline. This chain's CDR3 is CASSLERGQAGNQPQHF. For the CDR3, the DNA is TGTGCCAGCAGTTTAGAGAGGGGACAGGCTGGAAATCAGCCCCAGCATTTT.

Written as DNA, the CDR3 is TGTGCCAGCAGCGGACACAGGGGGAGGTACACTGAAGCTTTCTTT. Translating gives CASSGHRGRYTEAFF. The chain links TRBV9 to TRBJ1-1; 8 nucleotides agree with TRBD1. The V segment lost 3 bases and the J segment 3 bases; nucleotides outside the gene matches: 7. The CDR3 loop spans 15 amino acids. The V gene's germline CDR1 is SGDLS and CDR2 YYNGEE.

The chain is built from TRBV11-2 and TRBJ1-4, with 8 bases matching TRBD1. Trimming took 8 bases from V and 7 from J; bases not matched to a gene: 9. The CDR3 length is 14 residues. Per germline, CDR1 SGHAT and CDR2 FQNNGV. CDR3 DNA sequence: TGTGCCAGCCGGCAGGGGGCGTCGGGTGAAAAACTGTTTTTT. This gives the protein CASRQGASGEKLFF.

The rearrangement links TRBV3-1 (or the pseudogene TRBV3-2) to TRBJ2-1, with no clear D. CDR3 length: 15 amino acids. V lost 1 base and J lost 0, with 7 bases in between. Germline CDR1 is LGHDT and CDR2 is YNNKEL (reference sequence). This CDR3 is CASSQVTVSYNEQFF. The CDR3 nucleotides read TGTGCCAGCAGCCAAGTCACGGTCTCCTACAATGAGCAGTTCTTC.

The chain uses TRBV6-6 and TRBJ1-5; 8 bases are a match to TRBD1. Germline CDR1 is MNHNY and CDR2 is SVGAGI (reference sequence). J lost 7 bases, V lost 7 bases, and 6 bases had no gene match. This CDR3 spans 13 amino acids. The CDR3 DNA sequence: TGTGCCAGCAAGGTCAGGGGGCTCCAGCCCCAGCATTTT. Translation: CASKVRGLQPQHF.

This chain uses TRBV3-1 (or the pseudogene TRBV3-2) with TRBJ1-5; no firm D call. Germline-derived CDR1 and CDR2 are LGHDT and YNNKEL (reference sequence). CDR3 length: 15 amino acids. The V and J ends lost 1 base and 4 bases respectively, with 11 bases between them. The CDR3 DNA reads TGTGCCAGCAGCCAAGGAAAGGGCGGGAATCAGCCCCAGCATTTT. Amino acid sequence: CASSQGKGGNQPQHF.

The chain uses TRBV15 and TRBJ1-4, with D perhaps TRBD1 (5 bases). V gave up 1 base and J gave up 8 bases, with 11 bases separating them. CDR1 and CDR2 from the germline V gene are LNHNV and YYDKDF (reference sequence). This CDR3 is built from 14 residues. The CDR3 coding sequence is TGTGCCACCAGCAGAGCAGGGATAGAGGAAAAACTGTTTTTT. This codes for CATSRAGIEEKLFF.

Only a few counts were recorded for this clone. The CDR3 protein is CASSIVGRDWGSGTYSYNEQFF. CDR3 in DNA: TGTGCCAGTAGTATAGTCGGGCGGGATTGGGGTAGCGGGACTTACTCCTACAATGAGCAGTTCTTC. The chain combines TRBV19 with TRBJ2-1; 8 nucleotides match TRBD2. V lost 1 base, J lost 0 bases, and 20 bases stayed unmatched. From germline, CDR1 is LNHDA and CDR2 SQIVND (reference sequence). This CDR3 has 22 residues.